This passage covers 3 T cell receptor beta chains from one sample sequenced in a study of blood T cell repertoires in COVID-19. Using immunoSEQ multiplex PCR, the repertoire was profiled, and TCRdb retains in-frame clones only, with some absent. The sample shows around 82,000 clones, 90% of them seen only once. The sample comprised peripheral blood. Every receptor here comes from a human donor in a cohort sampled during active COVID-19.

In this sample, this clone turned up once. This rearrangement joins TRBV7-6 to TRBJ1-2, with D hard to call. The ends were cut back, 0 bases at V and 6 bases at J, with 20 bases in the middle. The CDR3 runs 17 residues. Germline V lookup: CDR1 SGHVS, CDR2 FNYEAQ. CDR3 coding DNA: TGTGCCAGCAGCTTAGCGGGTTCCAGGCCCGTTGTAGATGGCTACACCTTC. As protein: CASSLAGSRPVVDGYTF.

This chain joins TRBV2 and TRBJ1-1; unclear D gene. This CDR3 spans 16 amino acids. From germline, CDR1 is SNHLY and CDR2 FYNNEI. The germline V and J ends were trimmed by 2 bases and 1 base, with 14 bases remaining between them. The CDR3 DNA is TGTGCCAGCAGTGAACGCCCGGGATGGGGGAACACTGAAGCTTTCTTT. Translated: CASSERPGWGNTEAFF.

DNA of the CDR3: TGCGCCAGCAGCCAAGAAGAGGGAAAGAATCAGCCCCAGCATTTT. This encodes CASSQEEGKNQPQHF. The rearrangement joins TRBV4-1 to TRBJ1-5; D is unresolved. Germline CDR1 and CDR2: MGHRA and YSYEKL. Trimming removed 0 bases at V and 4 bases at J, with 10 bases between. The CDR3 is made up of 15 amino acids.